The present entry profiles one T cell receptor beta chain with its context. Its antigen specificity is not known. The input lacks base qualities; no much larger clone sits a single base away. The immunoSEQ Assay, a bias-controlled multiplex PCR, was used to amplify TCRbeta CDR3 regions from genomic DNA. Concerning the study's data processing: Nucleated cell counts per sample were estimated from amplification of reference gene primers within the assay. To quantify the absolute abundance of each unique TCRbeta CDR3 rearrangement, sequence reads were collapsed and filtered. For each sample, productive Simpson clonality was calculated as the square root of Simpson's diversity index across productive rearrangements. TCRdb re-hosts the immuneACCESS table, in-frame sequences only. Its copies lack some clones; in the studies checked, an unresolved V gene accounts for under half of them, and the cause for the rest is not known. V, J and clone size are taken as reported in that table, and D and trimming were inferred from the DNA itself. Counted in this sample were approximately 170,000 clones; under 80% of them appeared once. Clones ranked in the top ten supply around 2.9% of the sample.

Each collaborating institution followed its own protocols to collect whole blood in K2EDTA tubes. For TCRbeta analysis, collaborator samples were shipped as frozen whole blood, as isolated PBMCs, or as DNA extracted from either sample type. Via the germline V gene, CDR1 is SQVTM and CDR2 ANQGSEA. Counted from cysteine to phenylalanine, this CDR3 has 14 amino acids. Just CDR3 DNA is preserved here, 42 bases in frame from base 1. V and J lose 5 bases and 4 bases, and a span of 17 bases separates them. The data stem from a study of blood T cell repertoires in COVID-19 (dated by TCRdb to 2020 to 2022). Context from the whole study: The collaborator samples originated in the United States, Italy and Spain and spanned the acute and convalescent phases of COVID-19. The prospective study material was composed of cDNA or gDNA derived from T cells, B-cell-depleted T cells, or PBMCs. Subjects who had been exposed to COVID-19, were actively infected with it, or had recovered from it provided the deeply sampled blood TCRbeta repertoires that made up the dataset. The repertoires were released in a freely available public database intended as a resource for research on the immune response to SARS-CoV-2. The samples were drawn from two sources: the first 160 participants of the ongoing ImmuneRACE study, and over 950 subjects contributed by 6 global collaborators. The sample metadata nearly always contained a de-identified subject ID, COVID-19 status, age in years and sex. HLA class I and class II types, where available, came from metadata supplied by the sample provider rather than from assay-based typing. The investigation overall reported the following: Clinical and demographic metadata were provided uncurated, with the amount varying by source and participant.

The source of this sequence is a woman of 80 years or more with acute or convalescent COVID-19. The V gene is TRBV29-1 and the J gene is TRBJ1-1, with the identity of the D gene unclear. Input material: peripheral blood. The DNA sequence follows: TGCAGCGTTTCCCAAAGCATCATACCCACTGAAGCTTTCTTT. It is translated as CSVSQSIIPTEAFF.